The entry below describes one T cell receptor beta chain. Its antigen remains unknown. This specimen comes from a study of cytomegalovirus exposure and HLA in healthy donors. Study results and limitations: First-cohort TCR clusters were later found to tend to co-occur in the roughly 110 validation repertoires. With high specificity and sensitivity, the classifier reportedly diagnosed cytomegalovirus status.

Germline V gene data show CDR1 as GTSNPN and CDR2 as SVGIG (reference sequence). The CDR3 spans 15 residues. Trimming stripped 0 bases from V and 7 bases from J, with 13 bases between. Only in-frame clones appear in the TCRdb table, and some are missing; sequencing was by immunoSEQ multiplex PCR. In the table there are over 85,000 clones, approximately 88% of which are singletons. V gene TRBV30 combines with J gene TRBJ1-6; weak D call: TRBD1 (5 bases). What was sequenced was PBMCs. This receptor was identified in a woman in her twenties or thirties in good health and CMV-seropositive. The CDR3 nucleotides read TGTGCCTGGAGTGTATCCCCAGGGCGAAATTCACCCCTCCACTTT. Its protein product is CAWSVSPGRNSPLHF.